These 3 T cell receptor beta chains were sequenced from one sample in a study of pediatric ulcerative colitis. The rectum was sampled with one to two pinch biopsies at colonoscopy. Produced via immunoSEQ multiplex PCR; TCRdb's table is partial and in-frame only. The table has about 22,000 clones, roughly two thirds seen once; the top ten hold roughly 16%. The specimen was gut tissue. The receptors come from a boy aged 10-17 years with severe ulcerative colitis.

V gene TRBV7-3 combines with J gene TRBJ2-2; D perhaps matches TRBD1 (5 bases). The germline V and J ends were trimmed by 4 bases and 4 bases, with 7 bases remaining between them. Germline CDR1 reads SGHTA; CDR2 reads FQGTGA. The CDR3 length is 13 residues. The CDR3 region has the DNA TGTGCCAGCAGCTCCAGGGCCACCGGGGAGCTGTTTTTT. Its protein product is CASSSRATGELFF.

The chain carries TRBV30 and TRBJ1-2; tentatively, D is TRBD1 (5 bases). This CDR3 is 13 amino acids long. Germline CDR1 reads GTSNPN; CDR2 reads SVGIG (reference sequence). Trimming took 1 base from V and 8 from J, leaving 14 bases between them. The CDR3 loop reads CAWSGMGGRGYTF. DNA of the CDR3: TGTGCCTGGAGTGGGATGGGGGGGAGAGGCTACACCTTC.

This clone is deemed medium-sized. This sequence joins TRBV29-1 and TRBJ1-1, with D possibly matching TRBD1 (5 bases). V lost 6 bases and J 10 bases, leaving 21 bases between the germline ends. Germline CDR1 reads SQVTM; CDR2 reads ANQGSEA. The length of the CDR3 is 13 residues. The CDR3 coding sequence is TGCAGCGTGTCGGGGCAGCTGTCCCCAGGAGCTTTCTTT. Amino acids: CSVSGQLSPGAFF.